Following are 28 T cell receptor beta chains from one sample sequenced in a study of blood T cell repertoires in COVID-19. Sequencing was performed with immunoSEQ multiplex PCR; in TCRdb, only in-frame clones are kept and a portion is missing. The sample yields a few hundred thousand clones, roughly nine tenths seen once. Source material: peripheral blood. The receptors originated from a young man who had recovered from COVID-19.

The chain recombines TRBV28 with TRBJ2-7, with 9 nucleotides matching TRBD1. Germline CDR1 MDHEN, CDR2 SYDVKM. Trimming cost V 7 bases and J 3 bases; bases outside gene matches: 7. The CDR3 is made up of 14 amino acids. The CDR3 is CASIAGQGLYEQYF. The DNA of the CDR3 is TGTGCCAGCATCGCGGGACAGGGCCTCTACGAGCAGTACTTC.

CDR3 sequence (DNA): TGTGCCAGCAGTGCGATAAGCGGGAGTTATTACAATGAGCAGTTCTTC. Translation gives CASSAISGSYYNEQFF. V is TRBV6-1 and J is TRBJ2-1; the match to TRBD2 covers 8 bases. With 4 bases clipped from V and 4 bases from J, the junction kept 9 bases outside the gene matches. Looked up from germline, CDR1 is MNHNS and CDR2 is SASEGT. The CDR3 has 16 residues.

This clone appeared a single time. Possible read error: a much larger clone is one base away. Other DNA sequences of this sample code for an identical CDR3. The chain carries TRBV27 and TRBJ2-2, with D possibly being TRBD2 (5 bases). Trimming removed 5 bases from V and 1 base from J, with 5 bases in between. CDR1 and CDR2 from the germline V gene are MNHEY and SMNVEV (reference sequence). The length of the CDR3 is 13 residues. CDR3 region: CASSSGNTGELFF. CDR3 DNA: TGTGCCAGCAGTAGCGGGAACACCGGGGAGCTGTTTTTT.

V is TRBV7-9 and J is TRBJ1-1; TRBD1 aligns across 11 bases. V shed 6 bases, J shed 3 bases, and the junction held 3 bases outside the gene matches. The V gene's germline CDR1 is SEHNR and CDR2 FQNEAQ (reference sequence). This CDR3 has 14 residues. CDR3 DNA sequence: TGTGCCAGCAGTCGGGGACAGGGGGACACTGAAGCTTTCTTT. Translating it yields CASSRGQGDTEAFF.

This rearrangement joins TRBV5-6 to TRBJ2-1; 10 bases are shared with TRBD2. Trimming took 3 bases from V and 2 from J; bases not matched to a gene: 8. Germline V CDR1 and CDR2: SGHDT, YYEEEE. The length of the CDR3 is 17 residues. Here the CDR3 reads CASSSLWTSGTYNEQFF. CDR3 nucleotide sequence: TGTGCCAGCAGCTCCCTGTGGACTAGCGGTACCTACAATGAGCAGTTCTTC.

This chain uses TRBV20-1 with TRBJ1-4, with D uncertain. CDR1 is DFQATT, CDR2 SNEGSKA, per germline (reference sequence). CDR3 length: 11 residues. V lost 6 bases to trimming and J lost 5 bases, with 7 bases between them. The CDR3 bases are TGCAGTGCAACCGGGAATGAAAAACTGTTTTTT. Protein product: CSATGNEKLFF.

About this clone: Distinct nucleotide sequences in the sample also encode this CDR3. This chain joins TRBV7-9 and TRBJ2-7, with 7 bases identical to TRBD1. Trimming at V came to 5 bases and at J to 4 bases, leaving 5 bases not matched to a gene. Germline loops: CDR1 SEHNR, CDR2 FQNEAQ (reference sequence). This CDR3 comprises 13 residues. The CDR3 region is CASSPGTVYEQYF. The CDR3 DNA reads TGTGCCAGCAGCCCCGGGACAGTGTACGAGCAGTACTTC.

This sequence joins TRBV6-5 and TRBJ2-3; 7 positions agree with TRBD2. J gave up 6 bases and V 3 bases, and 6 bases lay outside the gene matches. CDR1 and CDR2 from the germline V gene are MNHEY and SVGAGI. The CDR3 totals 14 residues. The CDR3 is CASSYAGAGDTQYF. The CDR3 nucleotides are TGTGCCAGCAGTTATGCGGGAGCTGGGGATACGCAGTATTTT.

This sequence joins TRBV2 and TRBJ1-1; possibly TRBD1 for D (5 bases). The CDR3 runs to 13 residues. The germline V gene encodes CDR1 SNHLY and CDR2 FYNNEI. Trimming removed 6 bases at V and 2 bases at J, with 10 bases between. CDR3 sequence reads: CASSVGQNTEAFF. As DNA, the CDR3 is TGTGCCAGCAGCGTTGGACAAAACACTGAAGCTTTCTTT.

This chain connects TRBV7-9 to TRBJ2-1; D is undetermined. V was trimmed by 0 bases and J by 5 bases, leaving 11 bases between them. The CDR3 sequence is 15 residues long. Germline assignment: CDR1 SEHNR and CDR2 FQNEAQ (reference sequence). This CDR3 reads CASSLAASLDNEQFF. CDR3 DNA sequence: TGTGCCAGCAGCTTAGCGGCTAGTCTAGACAATGAGCAGTTCTTC.

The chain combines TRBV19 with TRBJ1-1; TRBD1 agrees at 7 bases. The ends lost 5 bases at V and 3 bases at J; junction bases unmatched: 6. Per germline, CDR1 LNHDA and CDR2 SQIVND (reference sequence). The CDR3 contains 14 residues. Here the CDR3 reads CASSSGTAYTEAFF. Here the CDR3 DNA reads TGTGCCAGTAGTTCCGGGACAGCTTACACTGAAGCTTTCTTT.

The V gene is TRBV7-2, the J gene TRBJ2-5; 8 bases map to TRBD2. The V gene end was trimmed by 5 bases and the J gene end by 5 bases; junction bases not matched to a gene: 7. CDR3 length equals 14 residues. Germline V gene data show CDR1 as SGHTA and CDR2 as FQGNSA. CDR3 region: CASSPSGGVETQYF. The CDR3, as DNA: TGTGCCAGCAGCCCAAGCGGGGGAGTTGAGACCCAGTACTTC.

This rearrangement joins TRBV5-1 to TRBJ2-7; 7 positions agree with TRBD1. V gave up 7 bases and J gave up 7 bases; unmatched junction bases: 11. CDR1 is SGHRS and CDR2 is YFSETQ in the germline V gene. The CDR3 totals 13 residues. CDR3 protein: CASWTGPGNEQYF. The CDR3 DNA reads TGCGCCAGCTGGACAGGTCCGGGAAATGAGCAGTACTTC. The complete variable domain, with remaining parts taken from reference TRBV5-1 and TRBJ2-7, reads KAGVTQTPRYLIKTRGQQVTLSCSPISGHRSVSWYQQTPGQGLQFLFEYFSETQRNKGNFPGRFSGRQFSNSRSEMNVSTLELGDSALYLCASWTGPGNEQYFGPGTRLTVT.

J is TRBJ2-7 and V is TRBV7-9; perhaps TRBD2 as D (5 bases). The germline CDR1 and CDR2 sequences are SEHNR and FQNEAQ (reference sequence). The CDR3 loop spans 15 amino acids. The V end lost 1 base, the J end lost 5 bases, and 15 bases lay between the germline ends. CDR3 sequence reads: CASSLVVGNVHEQYF. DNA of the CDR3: TGTGCCAGCAGCTTAGTAGTCGGGAACGTCCACGAGCAGTACTTC. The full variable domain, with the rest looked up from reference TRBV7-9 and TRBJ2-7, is DTGVSQNPRHKITKRGQNVTFRCDPISEHNRLYWYRQTLGQGPEFLTYFQNEAQLEKSRLLSDRFSAERPKGSFSTLEIQRTEQGDSAMYLCASSLVVGNVHEQYFGPGTRLTVT.

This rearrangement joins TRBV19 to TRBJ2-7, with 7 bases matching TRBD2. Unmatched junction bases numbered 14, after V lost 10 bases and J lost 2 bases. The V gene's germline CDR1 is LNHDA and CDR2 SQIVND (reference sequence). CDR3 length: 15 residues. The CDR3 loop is CATRTVGGSTYEQYF. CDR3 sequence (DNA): TGTGCCACTCGGACCGTCGGGGGGTCGACCTACGAGCAGTACTTC.

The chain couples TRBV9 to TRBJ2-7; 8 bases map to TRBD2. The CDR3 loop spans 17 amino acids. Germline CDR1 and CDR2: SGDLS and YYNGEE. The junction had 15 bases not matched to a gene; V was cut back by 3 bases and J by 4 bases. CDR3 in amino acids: CASSGGTGTRKVYEQYF. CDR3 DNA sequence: TGTGCCAGCAGCGGAGGCACGGGGACTAGGAAGGTTTACGAGCAGTACTTC.

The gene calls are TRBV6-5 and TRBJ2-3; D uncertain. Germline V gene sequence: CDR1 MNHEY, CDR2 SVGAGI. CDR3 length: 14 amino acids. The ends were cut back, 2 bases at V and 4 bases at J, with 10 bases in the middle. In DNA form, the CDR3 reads TGTGCCAGCAGTTACATTGTAGCCCCAGATACGCAGTATTTT. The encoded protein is CASSYIVAPDTQYF.

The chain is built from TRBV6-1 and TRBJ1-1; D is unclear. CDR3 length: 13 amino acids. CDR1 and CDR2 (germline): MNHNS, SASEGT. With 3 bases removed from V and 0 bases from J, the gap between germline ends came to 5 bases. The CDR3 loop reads CASSDQVNTEAFF. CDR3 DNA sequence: TGTGCCAGCAGTGACCAGGTGAACACTGAAGCTTTCTTT.

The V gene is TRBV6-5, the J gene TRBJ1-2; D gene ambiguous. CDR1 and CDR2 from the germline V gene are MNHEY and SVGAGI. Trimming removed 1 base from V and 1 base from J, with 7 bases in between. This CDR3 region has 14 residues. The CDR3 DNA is TGTGCCAGCAGTTACTATGGCAGTAACTATGGCTACACCTTC. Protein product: CASSYYGSNYGYTF.

CDR3 sequence (DNA): TGTGCCTGGAACGCAGGGCAAGAGACCCAGTACTTC. Its protein product is CAWNAGQETQYF. The chain employs TRBV30 and TRBJ2-5; the D gene is possibly TRBD1 (5 bases). This CDR3 has 12 residues. Trimming removed 4 bases at V and 2 bases at J, with 8 bases between. Germline V gene data show CDR1 as GTSNPN and CDR2 as SVGIG (reference sequence).

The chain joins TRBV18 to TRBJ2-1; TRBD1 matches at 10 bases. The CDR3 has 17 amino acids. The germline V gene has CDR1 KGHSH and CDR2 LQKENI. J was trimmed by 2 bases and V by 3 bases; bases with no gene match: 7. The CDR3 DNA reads TGTGCCAGCTCACCTTGGGACAGGGGAGGCGCCTACAATGAGCAGTTCTTC. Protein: CASSPWDRGGAYNEQFF.

DNA for the CDR3: TGTGCCAGCTCACCGTCACAGGGTCTTCAAGAGACCCAGTACTTC. It specifies CASSPSQGLQETQYF. This chain uses TRBV18 with TRBJ2-5; D is perhaps TRBD1 (6 bases). V lost 3 bases and J 2 bases, leaving 13 bases between the germline ends. Germline lookup yields CDR1 KGHSH and CDR2 LQKENI. The CDR3 is made up of 15 amino acids.

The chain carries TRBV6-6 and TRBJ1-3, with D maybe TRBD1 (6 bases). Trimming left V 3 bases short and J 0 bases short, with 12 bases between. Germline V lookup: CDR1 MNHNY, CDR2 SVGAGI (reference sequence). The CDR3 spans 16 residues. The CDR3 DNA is TGTGCCAGCAGTTATAGTCGGACAGACTCTGGAAACACCATATATTTT. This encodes CASSYSRTDSGNTIYF.

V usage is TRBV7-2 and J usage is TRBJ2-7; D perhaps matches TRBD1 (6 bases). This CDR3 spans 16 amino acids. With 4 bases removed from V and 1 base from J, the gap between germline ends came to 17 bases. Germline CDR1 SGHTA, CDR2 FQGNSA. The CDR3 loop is CASSSASSTGSYEQYF. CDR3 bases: TGTGCCAGCAGCTCGGCCTCTTCAACAGGGTCCTACGAGCAGTACTTC.

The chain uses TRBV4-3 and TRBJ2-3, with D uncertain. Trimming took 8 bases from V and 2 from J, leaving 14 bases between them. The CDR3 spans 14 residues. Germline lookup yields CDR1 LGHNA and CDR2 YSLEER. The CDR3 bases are TGCGCCAGCTCCGATCGAGCCTCCACAGATACGCAGTATTTT. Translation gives CASSDRASTDTQYF.

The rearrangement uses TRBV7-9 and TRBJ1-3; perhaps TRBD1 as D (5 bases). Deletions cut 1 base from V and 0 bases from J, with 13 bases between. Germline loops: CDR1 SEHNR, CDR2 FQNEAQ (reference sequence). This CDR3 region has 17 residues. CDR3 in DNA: TGTGCCAGCAGCTTAGAGACGACAGCTTCCTCTGGAAACACCATATATTTT. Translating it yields CASSLETTASSGNTIYF.

The CDR3 bases are TGTGCCAGCAGTACAGCGGGTCTCTCCTACGAGCAGTACTTC. Its protein is CASSTAGLSYEQYF. This rearrangement joins TRBV5-4 to TRBJ2-7; D may be TRBD2 (6 bases). CDR3 length equals 14 residues. The germline CDR1 and CDR2 sequences are SGHNT and YYREEE (reference sequence). V was pared by 5 bases and J by 0 bases, with 12 bases between.

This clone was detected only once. This CDR3 reads CASSEKGQPTGELFF. For the CDR3, the DNA is TGCGCCAGCAGTGAAAAGGGACAGCCGACCGGGGAGCTGTTTTTT. The V gene is TRBV10-1, the J gene TRBJ2-2; TRBD1 matches 7 bases. Germline CDR1 and CDR2: WNHNN and SYGVQD (reference sequence). The CDR3 is 15 amino acids. After removal of 3 bases from V and 5 bases from J, the junction contained 6 bases not matched to a gene.